This TCR beta chain was obtained from a study of chemoradiotherapy in HPV16-positive cancers (dated by TCRdb to the early 2020s). Background for the entire study: Using functional T-cell assays on cells from a couple of HPV16-positive patients, the researchers defined candidate HPV-specific T-cell clones and common TCR motifs. The study asked whether T-cell immunity against the HPV oncoproteins E6 and E7 changes during chemoradiotherapy and whether it affects survival. The candidate HPV-specific TCRs and motifs were then tracked in TCR repertoires from 80 to 95 patients with HPV-related cancers. What the research found in general, with its limitations: Expansion of candidate HPV-specific clones and E7-related TCR motifs was observed in the tumor microenvironment during treatment, whereas no such expansion was observed for non-HPV-specific T cells. Improved recurrence-free survival in HPV16-positive patients was associated with expansion of HPV-responsive T cells during chemoradiotherapy. The functional definition of HPV-specific T cells was derived from only a couple of HPV16-positive patients, and the survival association was reported for HPV16-positive patients.

Library preparation used the immunoSEQ multiplex PCR assay. TCRdb provides this immuneACCESS table in a form limited to in-frame rearrangements. Some clones are lacking; in checked studies, under half of them reflect an unresolved V gene, and why the rest are absent is not known. The sample table lists 850 to 900 clones, 33% of them with a count of one. In total, the top ten clones hold 15% to 18% of the sample. Comments on this clone: Its antigen is still unknown. The record has no base qualities; no much larger clone is one base away.

Trimming costs V 8 bases and J 1 base, and their ends lie 15 bases apart. CDR1 and CDR2 (LNHDA, SQIVND) derive from the germline V gene (reference sequence). From its cysteine to its phenylalanine, the CDR3 spans 14 amino acids. The only DNA kept is the CDR3, 42 bases in frame from the first base. Repertoires were sampled repeatedly over the course of chemoradiotherapy, so clonal expansion could be followed in the tumor microenvironment. The receptor was isolated from a human donor with HPV-associated anogenital cancer. Sampling was carried out from a patient who underwent chemoradiotherapy. This chain is built from TRBV19 and TRBJ2-7, and TRBD1 may be the D gene, going by 6 matching bases. The DNA is TGTGCCAGTCACCGGCCGGGGACATCCTACGAGCAGTACTTC. It translates to CASHRPGTSYEQYF.